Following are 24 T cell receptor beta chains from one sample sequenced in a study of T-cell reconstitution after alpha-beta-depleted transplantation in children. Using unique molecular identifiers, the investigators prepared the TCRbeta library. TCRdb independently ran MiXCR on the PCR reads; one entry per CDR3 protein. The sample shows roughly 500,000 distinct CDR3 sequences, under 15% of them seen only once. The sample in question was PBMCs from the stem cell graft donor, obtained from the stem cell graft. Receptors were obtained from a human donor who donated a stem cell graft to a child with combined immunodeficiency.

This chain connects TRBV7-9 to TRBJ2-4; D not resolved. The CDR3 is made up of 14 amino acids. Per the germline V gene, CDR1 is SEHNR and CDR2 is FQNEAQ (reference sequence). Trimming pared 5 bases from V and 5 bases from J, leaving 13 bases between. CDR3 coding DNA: TGTGCCAGCAGCCGCCCCGACGGTGAAAACATTCAGTACTTC. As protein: CASSRPDGENIQYF.

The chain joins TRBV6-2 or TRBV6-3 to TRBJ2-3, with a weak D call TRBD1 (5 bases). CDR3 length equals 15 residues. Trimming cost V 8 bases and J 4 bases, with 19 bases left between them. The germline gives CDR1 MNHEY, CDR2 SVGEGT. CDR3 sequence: CASSRIGQGADTQYF. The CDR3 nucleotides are TGTGCCAGCTCCCGAATCGGGCAGGGCGCAGATACGCAGTATTTT.

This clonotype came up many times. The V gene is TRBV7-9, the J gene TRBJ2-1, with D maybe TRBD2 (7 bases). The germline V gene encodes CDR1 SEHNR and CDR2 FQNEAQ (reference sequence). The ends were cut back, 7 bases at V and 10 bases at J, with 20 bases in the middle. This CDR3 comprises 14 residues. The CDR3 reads CASTTGGLRVEQFF. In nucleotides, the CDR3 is TGTGCCAGCACAACGGGGGGCTTAAGGGTAGAGCAGTTCTTC.

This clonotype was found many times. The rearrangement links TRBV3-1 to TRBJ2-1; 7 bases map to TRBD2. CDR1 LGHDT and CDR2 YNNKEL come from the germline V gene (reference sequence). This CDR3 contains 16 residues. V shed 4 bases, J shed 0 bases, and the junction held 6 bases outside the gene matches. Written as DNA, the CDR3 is TGTGCCAGCAGCCCCTCTAGCGGACTCTCCTACAATGAGCAGTTCTTC. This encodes CASSPSSGLSYNEQFF.

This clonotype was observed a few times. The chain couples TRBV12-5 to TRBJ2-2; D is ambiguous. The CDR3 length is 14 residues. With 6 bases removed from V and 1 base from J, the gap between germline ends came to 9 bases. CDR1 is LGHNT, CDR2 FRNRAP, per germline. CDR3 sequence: CASGPTLNTGELFF. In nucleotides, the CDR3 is TGTGCTAGTGGCCCGACCCTGAACACCGGGGAGCTGTTTTTT.

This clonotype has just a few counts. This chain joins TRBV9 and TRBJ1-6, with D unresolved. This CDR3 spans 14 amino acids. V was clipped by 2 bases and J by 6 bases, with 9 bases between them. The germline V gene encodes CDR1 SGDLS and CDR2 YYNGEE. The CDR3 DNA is TGTGCCAGCAGCGTTGGCGGGAGTAATTCACCCCTCCACTTT. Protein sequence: CASSVGGSNSPLHF.

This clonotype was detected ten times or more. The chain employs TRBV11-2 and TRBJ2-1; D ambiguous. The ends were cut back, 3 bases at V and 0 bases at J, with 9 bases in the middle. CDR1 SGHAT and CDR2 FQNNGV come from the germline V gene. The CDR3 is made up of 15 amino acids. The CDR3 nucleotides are TGTGCCAGCAGCTTTCAAACAAGCTCCTACAATGAGCAGTTCTTC. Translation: CASSFQTSSYNEQFF.

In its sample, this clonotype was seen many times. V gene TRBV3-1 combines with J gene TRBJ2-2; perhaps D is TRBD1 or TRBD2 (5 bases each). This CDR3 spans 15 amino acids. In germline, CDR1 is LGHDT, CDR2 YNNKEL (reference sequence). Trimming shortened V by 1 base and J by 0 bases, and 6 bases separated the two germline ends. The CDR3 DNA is TGTGCCAGCAGCCAAGGGGGGACGAACACCGGGGAGCTGTTTTTT. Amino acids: CASSQGGTNTGELFF.

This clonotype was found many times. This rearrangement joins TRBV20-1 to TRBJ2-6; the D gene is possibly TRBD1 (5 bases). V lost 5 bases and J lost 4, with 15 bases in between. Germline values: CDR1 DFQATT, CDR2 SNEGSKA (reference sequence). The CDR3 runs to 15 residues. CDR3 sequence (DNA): TGCAGTGCTTACCAGGGTGGGGTGGGGGCCAACGTCCTGACTTTC. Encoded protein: CSAYQGGVGANVLTF.

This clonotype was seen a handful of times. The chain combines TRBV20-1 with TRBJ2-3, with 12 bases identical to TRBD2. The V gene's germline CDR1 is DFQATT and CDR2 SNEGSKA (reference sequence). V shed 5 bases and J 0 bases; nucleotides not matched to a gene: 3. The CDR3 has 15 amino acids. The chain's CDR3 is CSARLAGVSTDTQYF. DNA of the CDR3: TGCAGTGCTCGACTAGCGGGAGTCAGCACAGATACGCAGTATTTT.

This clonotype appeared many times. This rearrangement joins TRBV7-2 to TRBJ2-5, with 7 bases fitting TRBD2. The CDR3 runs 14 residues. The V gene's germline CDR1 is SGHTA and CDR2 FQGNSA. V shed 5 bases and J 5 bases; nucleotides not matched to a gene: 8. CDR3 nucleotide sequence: TGTGCCAGCAGCCGAGGACTAGTTTCGGAGACCCAGTACTTC. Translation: CASSRGLVSETQYF.

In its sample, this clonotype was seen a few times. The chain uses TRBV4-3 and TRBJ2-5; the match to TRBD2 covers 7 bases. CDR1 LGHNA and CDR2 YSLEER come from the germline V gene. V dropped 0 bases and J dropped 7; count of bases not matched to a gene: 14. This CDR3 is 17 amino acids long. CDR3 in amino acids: CASSQERTRLVAGTQYF. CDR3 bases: TGCGCCAGCAGCCAAGAGAGGACCCGTTTGGTAGCGGGGACCCAGTACTTC.

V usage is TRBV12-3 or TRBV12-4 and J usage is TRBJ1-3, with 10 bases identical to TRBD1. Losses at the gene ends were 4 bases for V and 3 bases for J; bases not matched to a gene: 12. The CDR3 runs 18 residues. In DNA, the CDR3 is TGTGCCAGCAGTTCGCTGGAGACAGGGGGCGCGTATGGAAACACCATATATTTT. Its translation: CASSSLETGGAYGNTIYF.

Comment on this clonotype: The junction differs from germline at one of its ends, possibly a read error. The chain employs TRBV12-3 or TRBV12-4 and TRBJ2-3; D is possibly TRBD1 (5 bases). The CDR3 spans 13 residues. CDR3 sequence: CASSWAYTGTQYF. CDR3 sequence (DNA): TGTGCCAGCAGCTGGGCCTACACAGGTACGCAGTATTTT.

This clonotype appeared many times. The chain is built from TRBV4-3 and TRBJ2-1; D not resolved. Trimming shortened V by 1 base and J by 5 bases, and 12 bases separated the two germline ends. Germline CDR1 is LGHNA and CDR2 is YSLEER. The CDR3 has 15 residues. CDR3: CASSQVNSRDNEQFF. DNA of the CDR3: TGCGCCAGCAGCCAAGTAAATAGTAGGGACAATGAGCAGTTCTTC.

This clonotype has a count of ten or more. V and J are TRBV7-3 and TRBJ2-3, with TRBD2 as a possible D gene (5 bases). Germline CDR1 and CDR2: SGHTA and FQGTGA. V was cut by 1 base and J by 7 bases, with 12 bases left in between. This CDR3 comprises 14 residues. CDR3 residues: CASSLNEDWNTQYF. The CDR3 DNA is TGTGCCAGCAGCTTAAATGAGGACTGGAATACGCAGTATTTT.

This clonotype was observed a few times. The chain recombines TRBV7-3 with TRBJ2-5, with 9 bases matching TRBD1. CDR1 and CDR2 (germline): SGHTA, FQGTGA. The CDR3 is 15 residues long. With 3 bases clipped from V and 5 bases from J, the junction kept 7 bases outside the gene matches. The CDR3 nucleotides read TGTGCCAGCAGCTTGGGGACAGGGATGTGGGAGACCCAGTACTTC. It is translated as CASSLGTGMWETQYF.

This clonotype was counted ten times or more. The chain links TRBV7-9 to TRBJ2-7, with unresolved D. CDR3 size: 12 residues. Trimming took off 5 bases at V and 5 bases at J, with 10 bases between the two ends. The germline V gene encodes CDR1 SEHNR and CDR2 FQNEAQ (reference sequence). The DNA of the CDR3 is TGTGCCAGCAGCCCAGTTAACCACGAGCAGTACTTC. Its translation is CASSPVNHEQYF.

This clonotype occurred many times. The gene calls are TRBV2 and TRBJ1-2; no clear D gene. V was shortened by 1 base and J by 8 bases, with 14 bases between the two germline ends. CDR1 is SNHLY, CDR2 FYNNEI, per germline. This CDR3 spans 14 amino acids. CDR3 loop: CASSEVWGLRGYTF. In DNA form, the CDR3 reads TGTGCCAGCAGTGAAGTGTGGGGTTTGAGAGGCTACACCTTC. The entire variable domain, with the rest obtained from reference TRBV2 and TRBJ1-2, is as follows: EPEVTQTPSHQVTQMGQEVILRCVPISNHLYFYWYRQILGQKVEFLVSFYNNEISEKSEIFDDQFSVERPDGSNFTLKIRSTKLEDSAMYFCASSEVWGLRGYTFGSGTRLTVV.

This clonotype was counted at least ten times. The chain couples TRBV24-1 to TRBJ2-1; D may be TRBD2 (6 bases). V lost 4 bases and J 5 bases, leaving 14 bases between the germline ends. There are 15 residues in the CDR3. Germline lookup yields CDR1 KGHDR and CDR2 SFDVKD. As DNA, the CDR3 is TGTGCCACCAGTGAGCCCGGGACTTCACACAATGAGCAGTTCTTC. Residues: CATSEPGTSHNEQFF.

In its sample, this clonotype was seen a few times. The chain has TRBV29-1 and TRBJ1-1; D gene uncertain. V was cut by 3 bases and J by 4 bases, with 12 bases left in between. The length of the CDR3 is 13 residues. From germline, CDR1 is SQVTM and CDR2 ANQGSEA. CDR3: CSVEGLEVTEAFF. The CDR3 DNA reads TGCAGCGTTGAGGGCCTGGAGGTCACTGAAGCTTTCTTT.

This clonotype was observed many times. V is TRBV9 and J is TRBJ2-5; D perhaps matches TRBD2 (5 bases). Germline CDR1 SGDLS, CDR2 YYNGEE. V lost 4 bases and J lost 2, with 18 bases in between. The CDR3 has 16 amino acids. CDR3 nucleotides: TGTGCCAGCAGCCACCCTCGAGATCGGGGACAAGAGACCCAGTACTTC. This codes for CASSHPRDRGQETQYF.

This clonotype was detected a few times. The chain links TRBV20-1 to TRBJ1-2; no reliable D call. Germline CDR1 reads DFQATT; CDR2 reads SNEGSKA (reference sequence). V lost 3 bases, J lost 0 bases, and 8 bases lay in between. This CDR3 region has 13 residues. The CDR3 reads CSASIRANYGYTF. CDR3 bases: TGCAGTGCTAGTATACGGGCTAACTATGGCTACACCTTC.

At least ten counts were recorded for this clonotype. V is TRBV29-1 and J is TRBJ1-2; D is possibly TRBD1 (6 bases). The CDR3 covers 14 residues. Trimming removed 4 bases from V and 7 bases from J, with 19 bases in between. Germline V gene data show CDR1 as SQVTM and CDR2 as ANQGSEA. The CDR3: CSVVTGTRSGGYTF. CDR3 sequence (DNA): TGCAGCGTTGTTACCGGGACACGGTCGGGTGGCTACACCTTC.